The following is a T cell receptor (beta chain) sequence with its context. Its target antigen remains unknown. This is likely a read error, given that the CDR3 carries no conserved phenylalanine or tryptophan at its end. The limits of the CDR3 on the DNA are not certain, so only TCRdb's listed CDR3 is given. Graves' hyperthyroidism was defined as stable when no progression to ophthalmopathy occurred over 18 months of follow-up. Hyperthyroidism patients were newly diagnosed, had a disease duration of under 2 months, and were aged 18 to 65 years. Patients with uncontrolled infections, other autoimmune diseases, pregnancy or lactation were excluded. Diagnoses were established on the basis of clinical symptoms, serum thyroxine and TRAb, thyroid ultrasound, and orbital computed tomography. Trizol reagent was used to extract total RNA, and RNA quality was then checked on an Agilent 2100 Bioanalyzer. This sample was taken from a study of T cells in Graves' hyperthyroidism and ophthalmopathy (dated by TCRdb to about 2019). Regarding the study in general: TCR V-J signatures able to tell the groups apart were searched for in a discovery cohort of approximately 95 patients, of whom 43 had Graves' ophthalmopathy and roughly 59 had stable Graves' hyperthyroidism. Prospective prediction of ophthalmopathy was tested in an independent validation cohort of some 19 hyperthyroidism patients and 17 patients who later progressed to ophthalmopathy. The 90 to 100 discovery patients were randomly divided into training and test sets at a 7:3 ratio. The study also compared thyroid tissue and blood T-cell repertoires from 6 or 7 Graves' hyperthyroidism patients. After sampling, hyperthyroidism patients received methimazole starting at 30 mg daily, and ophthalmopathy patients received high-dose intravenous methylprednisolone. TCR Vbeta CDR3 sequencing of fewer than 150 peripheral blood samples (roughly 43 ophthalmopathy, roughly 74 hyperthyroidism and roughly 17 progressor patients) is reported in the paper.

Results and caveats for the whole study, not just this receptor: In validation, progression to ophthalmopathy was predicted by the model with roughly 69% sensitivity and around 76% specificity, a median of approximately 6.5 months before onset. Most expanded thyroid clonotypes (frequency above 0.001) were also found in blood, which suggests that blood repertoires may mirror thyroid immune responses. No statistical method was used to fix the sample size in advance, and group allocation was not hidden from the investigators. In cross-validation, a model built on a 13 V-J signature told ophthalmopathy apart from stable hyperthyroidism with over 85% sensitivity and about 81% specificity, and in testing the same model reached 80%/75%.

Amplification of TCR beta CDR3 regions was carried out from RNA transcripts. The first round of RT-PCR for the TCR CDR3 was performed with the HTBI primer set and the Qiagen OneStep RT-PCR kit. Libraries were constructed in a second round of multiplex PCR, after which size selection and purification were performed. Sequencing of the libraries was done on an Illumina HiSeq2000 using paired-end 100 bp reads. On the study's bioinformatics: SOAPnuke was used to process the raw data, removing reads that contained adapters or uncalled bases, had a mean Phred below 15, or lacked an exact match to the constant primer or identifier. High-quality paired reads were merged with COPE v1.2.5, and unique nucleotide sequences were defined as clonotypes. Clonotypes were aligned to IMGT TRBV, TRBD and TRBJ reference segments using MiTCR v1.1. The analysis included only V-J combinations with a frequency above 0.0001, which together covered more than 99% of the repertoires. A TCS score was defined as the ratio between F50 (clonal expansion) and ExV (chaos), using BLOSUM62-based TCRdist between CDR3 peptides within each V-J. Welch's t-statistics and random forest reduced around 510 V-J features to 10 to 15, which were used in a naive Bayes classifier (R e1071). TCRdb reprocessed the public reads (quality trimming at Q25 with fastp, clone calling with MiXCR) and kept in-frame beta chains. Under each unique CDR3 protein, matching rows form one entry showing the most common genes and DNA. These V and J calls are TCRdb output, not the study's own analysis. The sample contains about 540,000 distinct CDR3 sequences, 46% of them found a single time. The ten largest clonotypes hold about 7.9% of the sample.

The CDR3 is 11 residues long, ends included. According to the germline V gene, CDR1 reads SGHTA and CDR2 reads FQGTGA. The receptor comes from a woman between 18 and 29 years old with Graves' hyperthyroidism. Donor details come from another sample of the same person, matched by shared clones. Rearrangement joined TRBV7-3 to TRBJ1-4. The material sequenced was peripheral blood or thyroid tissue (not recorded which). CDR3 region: CASSLPRGRVD.